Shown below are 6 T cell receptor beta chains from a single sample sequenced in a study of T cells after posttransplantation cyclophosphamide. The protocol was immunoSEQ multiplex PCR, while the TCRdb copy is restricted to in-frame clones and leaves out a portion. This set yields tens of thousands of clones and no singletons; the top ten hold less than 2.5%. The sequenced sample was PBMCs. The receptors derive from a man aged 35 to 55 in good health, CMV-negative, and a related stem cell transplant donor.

The CDR3 coding sequence is TGTGCCAGCAGTTTATCCAGAAATAGCAATCAGCCCCAGCATTTT. It specifies CASSLSRNSNQPQHF. The rearrangement joins TRBV27 to TRBJ1-5, with D unresolved. V lost 0 bases, J lost 0 bases, and 6 bases lay in between. CDR3 size: 15 residues. Germline lookup yields CDR1 MNHEY and CDR2 SMNVEV (reference sequence).

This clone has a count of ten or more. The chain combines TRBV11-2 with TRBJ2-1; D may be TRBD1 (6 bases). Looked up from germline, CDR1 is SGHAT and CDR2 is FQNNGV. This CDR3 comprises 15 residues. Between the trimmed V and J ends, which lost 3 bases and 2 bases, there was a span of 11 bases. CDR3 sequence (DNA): TGTGCCAGCAGCTTCTCCTGGACAGCCTACAATGAGCAGTTCTTC. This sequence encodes CASSFSWTAYNEQFF.

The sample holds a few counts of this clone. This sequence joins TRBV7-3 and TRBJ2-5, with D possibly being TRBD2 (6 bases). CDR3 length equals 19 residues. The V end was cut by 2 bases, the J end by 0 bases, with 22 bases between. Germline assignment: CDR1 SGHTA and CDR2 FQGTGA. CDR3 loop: CASSLGFAGGTDYQETQYF. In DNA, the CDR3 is TGTGCCAGCAGCTTAGGGTTCGCTGGGGGGACTGACTACCAAGAGACCCAGTACTTC.

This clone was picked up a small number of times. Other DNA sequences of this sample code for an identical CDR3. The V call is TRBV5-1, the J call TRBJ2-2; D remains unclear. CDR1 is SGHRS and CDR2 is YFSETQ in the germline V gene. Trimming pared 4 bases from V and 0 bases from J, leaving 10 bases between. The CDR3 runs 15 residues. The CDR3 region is CASSQAGANTGELFF. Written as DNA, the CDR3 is TGCGCCAGCAGCCAAGCAGGCGCGAACACCGGGGAGCTGTTTTTT.

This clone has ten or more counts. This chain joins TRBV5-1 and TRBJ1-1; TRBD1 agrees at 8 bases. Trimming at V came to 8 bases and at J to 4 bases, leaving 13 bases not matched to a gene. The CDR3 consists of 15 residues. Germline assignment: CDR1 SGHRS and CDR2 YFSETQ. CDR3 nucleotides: TGCGCCAGTAGACAGGGGATTCGCGAGGGCACTGAAGCTTTCTTT. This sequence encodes CASRQGIREGTEAFF. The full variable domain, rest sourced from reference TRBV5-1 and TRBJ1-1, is KAGVTQTPRYLIKTRGQQVTLSCSPISGHRSVSWYQQTPGQGLQFLFEYFSETQRNKGNFPGRFSGRQFSNSRSEMNVSTLELGDSALYLCASRQGIREGTEAFFGQGTRLTVV.

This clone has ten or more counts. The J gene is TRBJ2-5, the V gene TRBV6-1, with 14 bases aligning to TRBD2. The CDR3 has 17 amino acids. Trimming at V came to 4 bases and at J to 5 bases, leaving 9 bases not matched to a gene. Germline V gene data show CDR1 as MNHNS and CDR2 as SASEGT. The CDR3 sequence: CASSASGTSGSWETQYF. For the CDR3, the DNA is TGTGCCAGCAGTGCATCCGGGACTAGCGGGAGTTGGGAGACCCAGTACTTC.